This TCR beta chain emerged from a study of cytomegalovirus exposure and HLA in healthy donors. Study at large: Approximately 80 million unique TCRs from HLA-typed donors were held in an early data release. Caucasian-associated ancestry cluster membership applied to around 80% of approximately 420 genotyped donors. General observations from the study: The likely explanation for a cluster of highly shared sequence variants was sequencing artifact.

A word on this clone: Antigen unknown.

Germline V gives CDR1 MNHEY, CDR2 SMNVEV (reference sequence). Trimming stripped 2 bases from V and 3 bases from J, with 8 bases between. The CDR3 covers 15 residues. A multiplex PCR was run with 60 Vbeta primers and 13 Jbeta primers. Only in-frame clones appear in the TCRdb table, and some are missing; sequencing was by immunoSEQ multiplex PCR. Here the sample spans tens of thousands of clones, roughly three quarters being singletons. The clonotype was recovered from a man younger than 45 in good health and CMV-seronegative. Sequenced: PBMCs. The chain has TRBV27 and TRBJ2-6; D perhaps matches TRBD2 (5 bases). The CDR3 DNA reads as TGTGCCAGCAGTTTAATTGGGAGTGGGGCCAACGTCCTGACTTTC. Amino acids: CASSLIGSGANVLTF.